The T cell receptor (beta chain) described here comes from a study of cytomegalovirus exposure and HLA in healthy donors. The PCR made use of 60 Vbeta and 13 Jbeta primers. Sequenced by immunoSEQ multiplex PCR; TCRdb stores in-frame clones only, minus some. This sample's table has about 200,000 clones. The CDR3 length is 17 residues. Germline V gene lookup returns CDR1 SGHAT and CDR2 FQNNGV. To note about this clone: What it binds is not known.

Notes on the study in general: Information on immune exposure was restricted to one variable (CMV serostatus). What a later analysis showed was that several of the most significant clusters appeared linked to common viral pathogens. Most TCR sequences proved rare, with some public TCRs found in many donors.

The receptor was isolated from a girl aged 2 to 10 in good health and CMV-seropositive. What was sequenced was PBMCs. The rearrangement joins TRBV11-2 to TRBJ2-5; D is possibly TRBD2 (5 bases). The J call could be wrong; TRBJ2-7 is a better fit for the DNA end. The CDR3 DNA follows: TGTGCCAGCACCCCGCTGGGGATGGCCGGGAAAACCTACGAGCAGTACTTC. Encoded protein: CASTPLGMAGKTYEQYF.